The clone carrying this TCR beta chain has a count of ten or more. The sample belongs to a study of T-cell reconstitution after alpha-beta-depleted transplantation in children. TCRbeta library preparation incorporated unique molecular identifiers. TCRdb reprocessed the PCR reads via MiXCR and lists one record per CDR3 protein. Of just over 70,000 distinct CDR3 sequences listed, more than 5.5% are singletons. This CDR3 has 15 residues. The junction had 8 bases not matched to a gene; V was cut back by 3 bases and J by 5 bases. The germline CDR1 and CDR2 sequences are SGHTA and FQGNSA. The receptor was derived from a human donor who donated a stem cell graft to a child with acute lymphoblastic leukemia. The sequencing here drew on PBMCs from the stem cell graft donor, taken from the stem cell graft. The V and J genes are TRBV7-2 and TRBJ2-3; 7 positions match TRBD2. The CDR3 DNA sequence: TGTGCCAGCAGCTTCGGAGGGAGGGCCATAGATACGCAGTATTTT. Translated, it gives CASSFGGRAIDTQYF.